This T cell receptor (beta chain) is from a study of OX40 agonist ivuxolimab in advanced cancers. Overall study context: Males comprised 70% to 90% of the group, whose mean age was approximately 61 years (range roughly 20 to 90). A partial response was reached by three patients: one with hepatocellular carcinoma and two with cutaneous melanoma.

TCRdb's copy holds only in-frame clones and misses some; the assay was immunoSEQ multiplex PCR. The data show about 76,000 clones, roughly 88% seen once. The CDR3 totals 14 residues. V was clipped by 3 bases and J by 2 bases, with 9 bases between them. CDR1 and CDR2 from the germline V gene are SGHTA and FQGNSA. Blood samples were obtained at baseline, cycle 4 day 1, and cycle 7 day 1. The receptor was derived from an adult with an advanced solid tumor such as melanoma, head and neck, liver or kidney cancer. The sample in question was CD4+ or CD8+ T cells sorted from blood, obtained in a trial of the OX40 agonist ivuxolimab. This sequence joins TRBV7-2 and TRBJ2-3; no clear D gene. CDR3 residues: CASSFPGVTDTQYF. CDR3 nucleotides: TGTGCCAGCAGCTTTCCGGGCGTCACAGATACGCAGTATTTT.